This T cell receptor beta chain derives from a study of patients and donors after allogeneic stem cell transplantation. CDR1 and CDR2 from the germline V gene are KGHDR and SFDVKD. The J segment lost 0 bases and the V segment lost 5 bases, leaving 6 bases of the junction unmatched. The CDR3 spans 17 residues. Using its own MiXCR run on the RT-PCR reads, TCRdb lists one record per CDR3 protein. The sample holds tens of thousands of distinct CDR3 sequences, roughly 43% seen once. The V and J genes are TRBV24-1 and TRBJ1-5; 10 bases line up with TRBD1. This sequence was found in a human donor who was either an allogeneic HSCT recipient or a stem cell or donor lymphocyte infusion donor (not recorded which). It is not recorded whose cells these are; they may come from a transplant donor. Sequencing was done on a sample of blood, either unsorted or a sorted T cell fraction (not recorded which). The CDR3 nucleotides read TGTGCCACCAGTGTCGGGACAGGGGCGAGTAGCAATCAGCCCCAGCATTTT. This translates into CATSVGTGASSNQPQHF.